What follows are 10 T cell receptor beta chains derived from one specimen sequenced in a study of T-cell memory formation after mild COVID-19. A single record per CDR3 protein comes from TCRdb applying MiXCR to the 5' RACE reads. The sample shows around 340,000 distinct CDR3 sequences, around 13% of them seen only once. The sample comprised PBMCs or a T cell subset sorted from them (not recorded which). Receptors were obtained from a young man who had mild COVID-19 (a few samples of this study predate the infection). Cell type and time point are not known.

The chain recombines TRBV6-2 or TRBV6-3 with TRBJ1-2; D possibly corresponds to TRBD1 (5 bases). The germline gives CDR1 MNHEY, CDR2 SVGEGT. With 6 bases removed from V and 3 bases from J, the gap between germline ends came to 20 bases. The CDR3 is 16 residues long. In DNA, the CDR3 is TGTGCCAGCAGCCAGACATTGAACAGGAGAGACTATGGCTACACCTTC. Translating it yields CASSQTLNRRDYGYTF.

This clonotype has just a few counts. This chain joins TRBV20-1 and TRBJ2-3; 7 bases map to TRBD2. V lost 6 bases to trimming and J lost 10 bases; unmatched junction nucleotides: 10. The germline CDR1 and CDR2 sequences are DFQATT and SNEGSKA (reference sequence). The CDR3 is made up of 12 amino acids. In nucleotides, the CDR3 is TGCAGTGCCGAGGATGGGGAGGGTTCGCAGTATTTT. Amino acid sequence: CSAEDGEGSQYF.

The rearrangement joins TRBV2 to TRBJ1-1; 7 bases fit TRBD1. There are 13 residues in the CDR3. V was pared by 5 bases and J by 7 bases, with 7 bases of the junction left unmatched. Germline V gives CDR1 SNHLY, CDR2 FYNNEI. CDR3 bases: TGTGCCAGCAGTCAGGGGGGAATATTTGAAGCTTTCTTT. Translated: CASSQGGIFEAFF.

This clonotype has at least ten counts. The chain employs TRBV20-1 and TRBJ1-6; 8 bases are a match to TRBD1. From germline, CDR1 is DFQATT and CDR2 SNEGSKA (reference sequence). There are 15 residues in the CDR3. The J segment lost 8 bases and the V segment lost 3 bases, leaving 9 bases of the junction unmatched. In DNA, the CDR3 is TGCAGTGCTAGGTATCCGACAGGGGTATATTCACCCCTCCACTTT. Encoded protein: CSARYPTGVYSPLHF.

The rearrangement links TRBV2 to TRBJ2-5; 10 bases line up with TRBD2. J gave up 5 bases and V 8 bases, and 5 bases lay outside the gene matches. CDR3 length: 13 amino acids. Germline CDR1 and CDR2: SNHLY and FYNNEI. In nucleotides, the CDR3 is TGTGCCAGCGAGCGGGGGGGCCGGGAGACCCAGTACTTC. Translating gives CASERGGRETQYF.

V and J are TRBV18 and TRBJ1-6; D unresolved. Germline CDR1 KGHSH, CDR2 LQKENI. V gave up 3 bases and J gave up 9 bases, with 15 bases separating them. CDR3 length equals 15 residues. CDR3: CASSPYFPPSSPLHF. The CDR3 DNA is TGTGCCAGCTCACCCTACTTCCCGCCCAGTTCACCCCTCCACTTT.

The CDR3 loop is CATSEDLNQPQHF. CDR3 in DNA: TGTGCCACCTCGGAGGACTTGAATCAGCCCCAGCATTTT. The chain employs TRBV15 and TRBJ1-5; D is unclear. The CDR3 totals 13 residues. Trimming took 8 bases from V and 4 from J, leaving 12 bases between them. CDR1 is LNHNV, CDR2 YYDKDF, per germline (reference sequence).

The rearrangement uses TRBV12-3 or TRBV12-4 and TRBJ2-1; D is ambiguous. CDR3 length: 14 amino acids. V lost 6 bases to trimming and J lost 4 bases, with 13 bases between them. CDR3: CASRASPAYNEQFF. The CDR3 coding sequence is TGTGCCAGCAGAGCCAGTCCGGCTTACAATGAGCAGTTCTTC.

The V call is TRBV4-3, the J call TRBJ2-1; D is perhaps TRBD1 (6 bases). Trimming left V 0 bases short and J 4 bases short, with 19 bases between. The CDR3 covers 18 residues. Germline CDR1 LGHNA, CDR2 YSLEER. This chain's CDR3 is CASSQDRLGTPAYNEQFF. CDR3 bases: TGCGCCAGCAGCCAAGATAGGTTAGGGACACCAGCATACAATGAGCAGTTCTTC.

This clonotype has at least ten counts. The chain employs TRBV12-3 or TRBV12-4 and TRBJ2-4; 9 nucleotides agree with TRBD2. The CDR3 contains 22 residues. With 6 bases clipped from V and 0 bases from J, the junction kept 24 bases outside the gene matches. DNA for the CDR3: TGTGCCAGCAGACTCGAAAAGCGGGGGGCACAAATTAGTAAACTAGCCAAAAACATTCAGTACTTC. Protein product: CASRLEKRGAQISKLAKNIQYF.